This T cell receptor beta chain was recovered during a study of T cell repertoires in cytomegalovirus infection. Background on the study: Both recently identified HLA-C-restricted and well-studied HLA-B-restricted CMV epitopes were used in the study. CMV infection and matching HLA type were both indicated by public TCR beta signatures. Findings of the study overall: The ex vivo response was dominated by HLA-C-restricted CMV-specific TCR beta clonotypes. Carriers of CMV plus the relevant HLA were identified by cumulative public TCR beta family frequency.

In regard to this clonotype: As yet, its antigen is unknown.

The germline V gene has CDR1 SGHAT and CDR2 FQDESV (reference sequence). The length of the CDR3 is 19 residues. With 1 base removed from V and 3 bases from J, the gap between germline ends came to 24 bases. TCRdb analysed the reads with MiXCR anew, one entry per CDR3 protein. The sample holds around 900,000 distinct CDR3 sequences, approximately 32% seen once. This TCR was sampled from a human donor in good health (CMV status not recorded). Some clones in this sample may be carry-over from other donors' samples. V is TRBV11-1 and J is TRBJ1-1; a possible D gene is TRBD1 (6 bases). The sample here was cultured CD8+ T cells from PBMCs, taken from culture after CMV antigen stimulation. The chain's CDR3 is CASSLEAPGSGGRDTEAFF. CDR3 DNA sequence: TGTGCCAGCAGCTTAGAGGCCCCCGGCAGTGGGGGCAGGGACACTGAAGCTTTCTTT.